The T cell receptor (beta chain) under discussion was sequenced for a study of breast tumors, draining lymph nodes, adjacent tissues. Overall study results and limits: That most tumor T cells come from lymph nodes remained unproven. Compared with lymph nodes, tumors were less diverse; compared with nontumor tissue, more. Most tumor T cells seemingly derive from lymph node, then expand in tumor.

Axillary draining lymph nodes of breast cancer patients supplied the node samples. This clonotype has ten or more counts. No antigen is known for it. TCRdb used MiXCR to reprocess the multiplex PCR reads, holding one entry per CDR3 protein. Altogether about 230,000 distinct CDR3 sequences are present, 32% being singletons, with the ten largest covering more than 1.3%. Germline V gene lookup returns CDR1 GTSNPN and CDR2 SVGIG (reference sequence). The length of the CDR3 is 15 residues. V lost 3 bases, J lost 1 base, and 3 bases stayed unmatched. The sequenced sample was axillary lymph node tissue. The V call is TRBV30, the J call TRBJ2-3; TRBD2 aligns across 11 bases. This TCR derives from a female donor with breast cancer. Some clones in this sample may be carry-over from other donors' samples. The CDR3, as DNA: TGTGCCTGGAGCGTAGCGGGAGGGGGCACAGATACGCAGTATTTT. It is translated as CAWSVAGGGTDTQYF.